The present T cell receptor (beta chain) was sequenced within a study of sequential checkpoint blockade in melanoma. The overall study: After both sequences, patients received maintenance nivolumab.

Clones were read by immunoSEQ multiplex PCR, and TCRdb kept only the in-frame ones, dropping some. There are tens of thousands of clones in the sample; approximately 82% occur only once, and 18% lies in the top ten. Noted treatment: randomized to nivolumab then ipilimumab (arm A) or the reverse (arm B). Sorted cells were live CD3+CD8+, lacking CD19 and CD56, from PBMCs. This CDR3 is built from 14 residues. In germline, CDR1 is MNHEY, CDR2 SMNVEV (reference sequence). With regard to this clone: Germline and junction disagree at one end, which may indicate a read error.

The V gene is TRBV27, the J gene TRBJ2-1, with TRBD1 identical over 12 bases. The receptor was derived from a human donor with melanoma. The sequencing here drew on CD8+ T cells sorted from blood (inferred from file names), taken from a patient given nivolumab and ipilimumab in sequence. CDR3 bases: TGTGCCAGCAGTCCACGGGACAGGGGGCAGCTGGGGGTCTTC. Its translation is CASSPRDRGQLGVF.